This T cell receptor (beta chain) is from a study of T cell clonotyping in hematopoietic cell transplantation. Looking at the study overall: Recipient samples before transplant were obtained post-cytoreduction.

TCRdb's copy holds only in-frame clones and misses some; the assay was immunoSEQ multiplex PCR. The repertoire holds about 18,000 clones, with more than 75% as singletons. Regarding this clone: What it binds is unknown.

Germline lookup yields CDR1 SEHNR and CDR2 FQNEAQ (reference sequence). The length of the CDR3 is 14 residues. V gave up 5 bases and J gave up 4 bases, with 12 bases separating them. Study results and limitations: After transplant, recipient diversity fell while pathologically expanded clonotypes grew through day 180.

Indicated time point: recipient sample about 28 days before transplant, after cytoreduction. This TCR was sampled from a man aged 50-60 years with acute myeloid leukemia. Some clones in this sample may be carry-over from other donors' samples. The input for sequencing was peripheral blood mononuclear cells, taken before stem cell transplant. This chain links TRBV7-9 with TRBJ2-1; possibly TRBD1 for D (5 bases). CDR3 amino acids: CASSTRTTYNEQFF. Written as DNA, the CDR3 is TGTGCCAGCAGCACCCGGACAACTTACAATGAGCAGTTCTTC.